This passage covers 13 T cell receptor beta chains from one sample sequenced in a study of T-cell reconstitution after alpha-beta-depleted transplantation in children. The TCRbeta library was prepared with unique molecular identifiers. MiXCR, run by TCRdb on the PCR reads, gives a single entry per CDR3 protein. This sample has around 410,000 distinct CDR3 sequences; approximately 10% occur once, and the top ten carry over 4.5%. The input for sequencing was PBMCs from the stem cell graft donor, taken from the stem cell graft. The receptors originated from a human donor who donated a stem cell graft to a child with acute myeloid leukemia.

The rearrangement joins TRBV10-3 to TRBJ2-3; possibly TRBD2 for D (6 bases). The CDR3 length is 13 residues. CDR1 ENHRY and CDR2 SYGVKD come from the germline V gene. V was pared by 4 bases and J by 5 bases, with 10 bases between. CDR3 DNA: TGTGCCATCAGTGTCAACGGGGGAGATACGCAGTATTTT. Amino acid sequence: CAISVNGGDTQYF.

This clonotype came up a few times. The chain couples TRBV20-1 to TRBJ1-2; TRBD1 matches at 10 bases. After removal of 0 bases from V and 7 bases from J, the junction contained 8 bases not matched to a gene. Germline V lookup: CDR1 DFQATT, CDR2 SNEGSKA (reference sequence). This CDR3 region has 15 residues. CDR3 protein: CSARDTGQGFPGYTF. In DNA form, the CDR3 reads TGCAGTGCTAGAGATACGGGACAGGGGTTCCCTGGCTACACCTTC.

The J gene is TRBJ1-4, the V gene TRBV7-6; the D is unclear. V shed 1 base and J shed 11 bases, with 20 bases lying between them. Germline assignment: CDR1 SGHVS and CDR2 FNYEAQ. The CDR3 spans 16 residues. CDR3 in amino acids: CASSLGASTAGGKLFF. In DNA form, the CDR3 reads TGTGCCAGCAGCTTAGGGGCCTCGACGGCTGGAGGTAAACTGTTTTTT. Using reference TRBV7-6 and TRBJ1-4 for the parts outside the CDR3, the full variable domain is GAGVSQSPRYKVTKRGQDVALRCDPISGHVSLYWYRQALGQGPEFLTYFNYEAQQDKSGLPNDRFSAERPEGSISTLTIQRTEQRDSAMYRCASSLGASTAGGKLFFGSGTQLSVL.

There are many counts of this clonotype. The genes are TRBV27 and TRBJ2-7, with D tentatively TRBD2 (5 bases). V was pared by 10 bases and J by 3 bases, with 25 bases between. The CDR3 extends over 16 amino acids. Germline V gives CDR1 MNHEY, CDR2 SMNVEV (reference sequence). CDR3 sequence reads: CATGERTPTFGYEQYF. CDR3 bases: TGTGCCACCGGGGAGCGCACCCCCACGTTTGGCTACGAGCAGTACTTC.

The chain recombines TRBV7-6 with TRBJ2-1; TRBD1 matches 12 bases. V lost 5 bases to trimming and J lost 11 bases; unmatched junction nucleotides: 10. CDR3 length: 15 residues. Germline assignment: CDR1 SGHVS and CDR2 FNYEAQ. CDR3 sequence: CASSRGQGAGKKQFF. For the CDR3, the DNA is TGTGCCAGCAGCCGGGGACAGGGGGCCGGTAAGAAGCAGTTCTTC.

About this clonotype: One end of the junction does not line up with germline, which may come from a read error. V is TRBV6-5 and J is TRBJ2-4; a weak D match, TRBD2 (5 bases). Germline CDR1 is MNHEY and CDR2 is SVGAGI. The CDR3 totals 14 residues. Written as DNA, the CDR3 is TGTGCCACCAGTTCTGGGGAGACCAAAAACATTCAGTACTTC. Translation: CATSSGETKNIQYF.

This clonotype has a handful of counts. The gene calls are TRBV7-2 and TRBJ2-7; tentative D call: TRBD1 (6 bases). CDR3 size: 13 residues. V lost 5 bases and J lost 2, with 10 bases in between. CDR1 and CDR2 (germline): SGHTA, FQGNSA. CDR3 sequence: CASSKDRAYEQYF. Here the CDR3 DNA reads TGTGCCAGCAGCAAGGACAGAGCCTACGAGCAGTACTTC.

The chain combines TRBV20-1 with TRBJ1-3; tentative D call: TRBD1 (6 bases). Germline V lookup: CDR1 DFQATT, CDR2 SNEGSKA (reference sequence). V was pared by 6 bases and J by 1 base, with 13 bases between. CDR3 size: 14 residues. The CDR3 here is CSAHRDTSGNTIYF. CDR3 in DNA: TGCAGTGCCCACCGGGACACTTCTGGAAACACCATATATTTT.

The rearrangement uses TRBV5-1 and TRBJ2-7; TRBD2 might be the D (6 bases). CDR3 size: 15 residues. Deletions cut 0 bases from V and 4 bases from J, with 14 bases between. CDR1 SGHRS and CDR2 YFSETQ come from the germline V gene. The DNA for the CDR3 is TGCGCCAGCAGCTTGGTTGTGGGAGGCCAATACGAGCAGTACTTC. Amino acid sequence: CASSLVVGGQYEQYF.

The rearrangement uses TRBV5-1 and TRBJ2-5; D could derive from TRBD1 or TRBD2 (5 bases each). The CDR3 contains 15 residues. The germline V and J ends were trimmed by 2 bases and 4 bases, with 15 bases remaining between them. Germline V gives CDR1 SGHRS, CDR2 YFSETQ. CDR3: CASSFGSGSGETQYF. The CDR3 DNA is TGCGCCAGCAGCTTCGGTTCAGGGAGCGGAGAGACCCAGTACTTC.

The sample holds a few counts of this clonotype. This chain joins TRBV12-3 or TRBV12-4 and TRBJ2-3, with D perhaps matching TRBD2 (6 bases). V was clipped by 2 bases and J by 4 bases, with 10 bases between them. The CDR3 is 14 residues long. The CDR3 spells CASSLTSWPDTQYF. In DNA form, the CDR3 reads TGTGCCAGCAGTTTAACTAGCTGGCCAGATACGCAGTATTTT.

This clonotype turned up a few times. V and J are TRBV15 and TRBJ1-2; a possible D gene is TRBD1 (5 bases). Trimming stripped 0 bases from V and 6 bases from J, with 17 bases between. This CDR3 has 16 amino acids. CDR1 is LNHNV, CDR2 YYDKDF, per germline (reference sequence). DNA of the CDR3: TGTGCCACCAGCAGAGATCGGAATCGGGGCATTGATGGCTACACCTTC. It translates to CATSRDRNRGIDGYTF.

This clonotype has more than one count but fewer than ten. Sequence at one end of the junction differs from germline and may be a read error. V and J are TRBV28 and TRBJ1-2; TRBD1 is a possible D gene (6 bases). Germline V CDR1 and CDR2: MDHEN, SYDVKM. This CDR3 has 18 amino acids. CDR3 nucleotides: TGTGCCTGCAGTATACAGGGATCTCACCCATCTGATGCCTATGGCTACACCTTC. It yields the protein CACSIQGSHPSDAYGYTF.